This T cell receptor beta chain was found in a study of radiotherapy plus CTLA-4 blockade in lung cancer. Whole-study context: With around 30% of patients having disease control, objective responses were seen in roughly 18%. Study-level findings and limits: An expansion of tumor-derived TCR clones occurred in blood after radiotherapy plus ipilimumab. Reportedly, early blood T cell clone dynamics best predicted response, with interferon-beta.

With respect to this clone: Its antigen is not identified.

Assay used: immunoSEQ multiplex PCR; TCRdb lists only in-frame clones, some missing. This table has more than 55,000 clones, over 75% appearing once. Focal radiation and CTLA-4 blockade (ipilimumab) were tested in chemo-refractory metastatic non-small-cell lung cancer patients. Trimming cost V 6 bases and J 7 bases, with 22 bases left between them. Germline V gene data show CDR1 as SGHDT and CDR2 as YYEEEE. This CDR3 is 15 amino acids long. The receptor comes from a human donor with non-small cell lung cancer who had a complete response to radiotherapy plus ipilimumab. The starting material was peripheral blood, obtained from a patient treated with radiotherapy plus ipilimumab. This chain links TRBV5-6 with TRBJ2-5, with a weak D call TRBD2 (6 bases). The CDR3, as DNA: TGTGCCAGCACCTCGGACTGGAGGAGGGGAGGGACCCAGTACTTC. Translated: CASTSDWRRGGTQYF.